One and the same sample provided the 2 T cell receptor beta chains below, sequenced in a study of cytomegalovirus exposure and HLA in healthy donors. PCR amplification relied on 60 Vbeta primers (plus 13 Jbeta primers). Generated by immunoSEQ multiplex PCR, the TCRdb table keeps only in-frame clones and is missing some. The data show some 130,000 clones, with 75% to 90% seen just once and 1% held by the top ten. The source material was PBMCs. The source of these receptors is a man aged 35 to 55 in good health and CMV-seronegative.

The chain is built from TRBV10-3 and TRBJ2-5, with 11 nucleotides matching TRBD2. V dropped 6 bases and J dropped 2; count of bases not matched to a gene: 5. Germline-derived CDR1 and CDR2 are ENHRY and SYGVKD. CDR3 length: 15 amino acids. The CDR3, as DNA: TGTGCCATCAGGGAGGGACTAGCGGATCAAGAGACCCAGTACTTC. Translation gives CAIREGLADQETQYF.

Only a few counts were recorded for this clone. This rearrangement joins TRBV5-1 to TRBJ2-2; TRBD2 matches 8 bases. V lost 4 bases, J lost 2 bases, and 16 bases stayed unmatched. Germline loops: CDR1 SGHRS, CDR2 YFSETQ. The CDR3 has 19 residues. This chain's CDR3 is CASSPRSGGRKLNTGELFF. DNA for the CDR3: TGCGCCAGCAGCCCCCGCTCTGGCGGGAGGAAGTTAAACACCGGGGAGCTGTTTTTT. Complete variable domain (other parts from reference TRBV5-1 and TRBJ2-2): KAGVTQTPRYLIKTRGQQVTLSCSPISGHRSVSWYQQTPGQGLQFLFEYFSETQRNKGNFPGRFSGRQFSNSRSEMNVSTLELGDSALYLCASSPRSGGRKLNTGELFFGEGSRLTVL.